This entry concerns a single T cell receptor beta chain. No antigen is known for it. This specimen comes from a study of tumor-infiltrating lymphocytes in localized non-small cell lung cancer. Looking at the study overall: Some samples were collected after neoadjuvant chemotherapy; smokers, never-smokers and several histologies were included. Broader study findings: Tumor T-cell fraction from TCR sequencing was not associated with recurrence-free survival (p = 0.61). Available tissue quantity limited TCR sequencing to a patient subset.

Only in-frame clones appear in the TCRdb table, and some are missing; sequencing was by immunoSEQ multiplex PCR. The sample consists of more than 9,500 clones, less than 90% of them appearing once. This TCR came from a human donor with non-small cell lung cancer. The sequencing input was lung tumor tissue.

For the CDR3, the DNA is TGTGCCAGCAGTTTATTGGGCCCGGCGGGAGAGACCCAGTACTTC. Translating it yields CASSLLGPAGETQYF. The rearrangement joins TRBV28 to TRBJ2-5; TRBD2 is a possible D gene (5 bases). The CDR3 sequence is 15 residues long. Germline loops: CDR1 MDHEN, CDR2 SYDVKM. Trimming cost V 1 base and J 4 bases, with 13 bases left between them.